This TCR beta chain comes out of a study of shared clonotypes between healthy human individuals. Looking at the study overall: Per donor, CD8 memory used one plate, CD8 naive used two, CD4 memory used three and CD4 naive used three.

This CDR3 contains 16 residues. Trimming shortened V by 5 bases and J by 5 bases, and 18 bases separated the two germline ends. The germline V gene has CDR1 SGHTA and CDR2 FQGTGA. The run depth of the assay was deep. Source study methods: Sequence data from immunoSEQ were junction-only and lacked quality scores; consequently, filtering differed. Libraries were prepared by immunoSEQ multiplex PCR; TCRdb keeps only in-frame clonotypes and omits some of them. The V and J calls and clone size are taken from that table; D and trimming were inferred from the DNA. The profile shows over a million clones, 70% to 80% of them singletons. It was into CD45RA+ naive and CD45RA-negative memory subsets that the CD4+ cells were split.

The TCR originated in a man younger than 35 in good health. The gene calls are TRBV7-3 and TRBJ2-2, with D perhaps TRBD1 or TRBD2 (5 bases each). The material sequenced was memory CD4+ T cells sorted from blood. The subset here: CD45RA-negative fraction. For the CDR3, the DNA is TGTGCCAGCAGCCCGACCGGGACGGCGTCGACCGGGGAGCTGTTTTTT. It codes for CASSPTGTASTGELFF.